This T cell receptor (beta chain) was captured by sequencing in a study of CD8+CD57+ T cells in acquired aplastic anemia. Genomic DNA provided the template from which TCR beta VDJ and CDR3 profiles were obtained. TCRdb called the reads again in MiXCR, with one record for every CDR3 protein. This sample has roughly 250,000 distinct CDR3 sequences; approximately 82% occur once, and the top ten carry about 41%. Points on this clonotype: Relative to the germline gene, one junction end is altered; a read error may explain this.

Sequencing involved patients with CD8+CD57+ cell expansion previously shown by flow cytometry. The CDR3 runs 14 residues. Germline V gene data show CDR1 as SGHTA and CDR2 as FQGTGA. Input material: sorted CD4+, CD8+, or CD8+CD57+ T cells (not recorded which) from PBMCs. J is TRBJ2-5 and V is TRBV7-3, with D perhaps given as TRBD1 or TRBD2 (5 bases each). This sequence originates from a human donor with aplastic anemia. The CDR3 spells CASSRGRKQGTQEF. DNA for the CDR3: TGTGCCAGCAGCAGAGGCAGAAAGCAAGGGACCCAGGAGTTC. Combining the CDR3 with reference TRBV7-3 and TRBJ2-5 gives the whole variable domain GAGVSQTPSNKVTEKGKYVELRCDPISGHTALYWYRQSLGQGPEFLIYFQGTGAADDSGLPNDRFFAVRPEGSVSTLKIQRTERGDSAVYLCASSRGRKQGTQEFGPGTRLLVL.